A single sample is the source of the 7 T cell receptor beta chains below, sequenced in a study of identical twins. TCRdb called the 5' RACE reads again in MiXCR, with one record for every CDR3 protein. The profile shows roughly 230,000 distinct CDR3 sequences, 6.5% to 9.5% of them singletons. This sample also belongs to another study, concerning yellow fever vaccine responses in identical twins.

The sequenced sample was CD8+ T cells sorted from blood. These receptors originate from a woman between 18 and 29 years old in good health.

This clonotype showed up just a few times. V usage is TRBV14 and J usage is TRBJ2-5; 14 bases align to TRBD2. The V segment lost 3 bases and the J segment 5 bases; nucleotides outside the gene matches: 8. The CDR3 sequence is 17 residues long. CDR1 SGHDN and CDR2 FVKESK come from the germline V gene. Here the CDR3 reads CASSQEPTSGGVETQYF. The CDR3 DNA reads TGTGCCAGCAGCCAGGAGCCGACTAGCGGGGGGGTGGAGACCCAGTACTTC.

This rearrangement joins TRBV14 to TRBJ2-2; D is undetermined. The CDR3 runs 16 residues. Trimming took off 1 base at V and 0 bases at J, with 9 bases between the two ends. Germline CDR1 and CDR2: SGHDN and FVKESK. Written as DNA, the CDR3 is TGTGCCAGCAGCCAAGGGGCCCGGACGAACACCGGGGAGCTGTTTTTT. Translated: CASSQGARTNTGELFF. Full variable domain (remainder filled in from reference TRBV14 and TRBJ2-2): EAGVTQFPSHSVIEKGQTVTLRCDPISGHDNLYWYRRVMGKEIKFLLHFVKESKQDESGMPNNRFLAERTGGTYSTLKVQPAELEDSGVYFCASSQGARTNTGELFFGEGSRLTVL.

The sample holds a few counts of this clonotype. The genes are TRBV7-2 and TRBJ2-2, with 10 bases identical to TRBD2. Trimming took 1 base from V and 3 from J; bases not matched to a gene: 5. The CDR3 contains 17 residues. The V gene's germline CDR1 is SGHTA and CDR2 FQGNSA. DNA for the CDR3: TGTGCCAGCAGCTTAGTGGTGCTAGCGGGAGACACCGGGGAGCTGTTTTTT. Encoded protein: CASSLVVLAGDTGELFF.

This clonotype was picked up many times. The CDR3 nucleotides read TGTGCCAGCAGCGTGGGGGGTCGTCCCGATACGCAGTATTTT. Its translation is CASSVGGRPDTQYF. This sequence joins TRBV9 and TRBJ2-3, with D possibly matching TRBD2 (6 bases). Germline CDR1 reads SGDLS; CDR2 reads YYNGEE. The CDR3 is 14 residues long. V dropped 2 bases and J dropped 6 bases, with 13 bases sitting between them.

The genes are TRBV4-3 and TRBJ2-4; 9 bases align to TRBD1. The CDR3 runs to 15 residues. V shed 4 bases and J 5 bases; nucleotides not matched to a gene: 6. CDR1 and CDR2 from the germline V gene are LGHNA and YSLEER. The CDR3 sequence is CASSLLRDRENIQYF. DNA of the CDR3: TGCGCCAGCAGCCTCCTCCGGGACAGGGAAAACATTCAGTACTTC.

The chain carries TRBV7-9 and TRBJ2-5; no reliable D call. Germline V lookup: CDR1 SEHNR, CDR2 FQNEAQ (reference sequence). The V end was cut by 5 bases, the J end by 5 bases, with 21 bases between. The length of the CDR3 is 16 residues. In DNA, the CDR3 is TGTGCCAGCAGCCCTCCGGGCTCAGCCCTCAGGGAGACCCAGTACTTC. Its protein product is CASSPPGSALRETQYF.

This clonotype has a handful of counts. The V and J genes are TRBV6-2 or TRBV6-3 and TRBJ2-5; possible D gene TRBD2, 6 bases. From germline, CDR1 is MNHEY and CDR2 SVGEGT. Trimming cost V 8 bases and J 3 bases, with 13 bases left between them. This CDR3 comprises 13 residues. The CDR3 loop is CASGREWEETQYF. Here the CDR3 DNA reads TGTGCCAGCGGACGGGAGTGGGAAGAGACCCAGTACTTC.